Listed here are 29 T cell receptor beta chains from one sample, sequenced in a study of T cell responses to AZD1222 COVID-19 vaccine. Libraries were prepared by immunoSEQ multiplex PCR; TCRdb keeps only in-frame clonotypes and omits some of them. The data contain approximately 140,000 clones, about 90% of them seen just once; the ten biggest clones take up 2.8%. Here the sequenced sample was peripheral blood, taken on day 0 of MenACWY control vaccination. The receptors here all came from an adult in good health.

J is TRBJ2-2 and V is TRBV5-5; unclear D gene. Germline CDR1 and CDR2: SGHKS and YYEKEE (reference sequence). Trimming pared 0 bases from V and 4 bases from J, leaving 10 bases between. This CDR3 has 15 amino acids. CDR3 sequence (DNA): TGTGCCAGCAGCTTGGTGCAGGTGGGCACCGGGGAGCTGTTTTTT. It codes for CASSLVQVGTGELFF.

The chain couples TRBV15 to TRBJ1-1; TRBD1 might be the D (6 bases). The V end was cut by 0 bases, the J end by 5 bases, with 13 bases between. Germline CDR1 LNHNV, CDR2 YYDKDF (reference sequence). CDR3 length: 15 amino acids. Here the CDR3 DNA reads TGTGCCACCAGCAGAGAGGGGGGCCGGACGACTGAAGCTTTCTTT. It specifies CATSREGGRTTEAFF.

This clone was found a few times. The V and J genes are TRBV28 and TRBJ1-5; TRBD1 is a possible D gene (5 bases). Germline values: CDR1 MDHEN, CDR2 SYDVKM. CDR3 length: 13 amino acids. V lost 6 bases and J lost 9, with 15 bases in between. The CDR3 here is CASRRDGERPQHF. Here the CDR3 DNA reads TGTGCCAGCAGACGGGACGGGGAGAGGCCCCAGCATTTT.

The V gene is TRBV2, the J gene TRBJ1-4; TRBD1 is a possible D gene (5 bases). Germline CDR1 is SNHLY and CDR2 is FYNNEI. V was shortened by 8 bases and J by 7 bases, with 8 bases between the two germline ends. The CDR3 spans 11 residues. CDR3 nucleotides: TGTGCCAGCTCAAGGGGTGAAAAACTGTTTTTT. Its translation: CASSRGEKLFF.

The chain has TRBV7-2 and TRBJ1-5, with D uncertain. The V gene lost 3 bases and the J gene lost 7 bases, with 10 bases spanning the gap. The CDR3 is 13 residues long. CDR1 is SGHTA and CDR2 is FQGNSA in the germline V gene. This CDR3 reads CASSFHNGQPQHF. CDR3 DNA: TGTGCCAGCAGCTTTCATAACGGCCAGCCCCAGCATTTT.

This chain uses TRBV2 with TRBJ2-3; no definite D call. The CDR3 is made up of 12 amino acids. Germline CDR1 reads SNHLY; CDR2 reads FYNNEI. The V and J ends lost 6 bases and 4 bases respectively, with 8 bases between them. The CDR3 region has the DNA TGTGCCAGCAGGGGGTTTGCAGATACGCAGTATTTT. Amino acids: CASRGFADTQYF.

CDR3 DNA sequence: TGTGCCAGCACCCTACAGGGGGCGCAGGGCTACACCTTC. The encoded protein is CASTLQGAQGYTF. The chain couples TRBV2 to TRBJ1-2; 9 positions agree with TRBD1. This CDR3 contains 13 residues. The germline V gene has CDR1 SNHLY and CDR2 FYNNEI. After removal of 7 bases from V and 8 bases from J, the junction contained 8 bases not matched to a gene.

Concerning this clone: Other nucleotide sequences in the sample specify the same CDR3. The CDR3 region is CASSVAGGANTGELFF. CDR3 DNA: TGTGCCAGCAGCGTAGCAGGGGGCGCAAACACCGGGGAGCTGTTTTTT. V gene TRBV9 combines with J gene TRBJ2-2; TRBD1 matches at 8 bases. CDR1 and CDR2 from the germline V gene are SGDLS and YYNGEE. V lost 0 bases and J lost 2; bases outside the gene matches: 3. This CDR3 comprises 16 residues.

The chain links TRBV13 to TRBJ2-7; 9 bases agree with TRBD2. V lost 1 base to trimming and J lost 3 bases; unmatched junction nucleotides: 4. This CDR3 is built from 15 residues. The germline V gene encodes CDR1 PRHDT and CDR2 FYEKMQ (reference sequence). The CDR3 DNA reads as TGTGCCAGCAGCTTAGTAGCGGGGGACATCTACGAGCAGTACTTC. It codes for CASSLVAGDIYEQYF.

The gene calls are TRBV10-2 and TRBJ1-3; no clear D. This CDR3 spans 15 amino acids. Trimming shortened V by 0 bases and J by 0 bases, and 6 bases separated the two germline ends. Germline values: CDR1 WSHSY, CDR2 SAAADI. The CDR3 loop reads CASSESPNSGNTIYF. The CDR3 coding sequence is TGCGCCAGCAGTGAGTCCCCAAACTCTGGAAACACCATATATTTT.

The chain is built from TRBV24-1 and TRBJ2-3; TRBD2 matches at 7 bases. Trimming removed 3 bases from V and 2 bases from J; junction bases left unmatched: 4. The CDR3 is 15 residues long. Germline assignment: CDR1 KGHDR and CDR2 SFDVKD. The CDR3 sequence: CATSDRREYTDTQYF. The CDR3 region has the DNA TGTGCCACCAGTGATAGGCGGGAGTACACAGATACGCAGTATTTT.

The chain recombines TRBV9 with TRBJ1-2, with no clear D. The V end lost 0 bases, the J end lost 6 bases, and 9 bases lay between the germline ends. The CDR3 has 13 amino acids. Germline loops: CDR1 SGDLS, CDR2 YYNGEE. In nucleotides, the CDR3 is TGTGCCAGCAGCGTAGGAGAGACGGATGGCTACACCTTC. It encodes CASSVGETDGYTF.

This rearrangement joins TRBV27 to TRBJ2-1, with TRBD2 identical over 7 bases. The CDR3 covers 14 residues. The V gene's germline CDR1 is MNHEY and CDR2 SMNVEV (reference sequence). With 11 bases clipped from V and 0 bases from J, the junction kept 7 bases outside the gene matches. CDR3 residues: CAVGRETSYNEQFF. The CDR3 coding sequence is TGTGCCGTGGGGCGGGAGACCTCCTACAATGAGCAGTTCTTC.

The chain joins TRBV5-1 to TRBJ2-7, with D tentatively TRBD1 (5 bases). CDR3 length: 14 residues. Between the trimmed V and J ends, which lost 5 bases and 2 bases, there was a span of 14 bases. CDR1 SGHRS and CDR2 YFSETQ come from the germline V gene. CDR3 DNA: TGCGCCAGCAGTGTCCAGGGCAGGACCTACGAGCAGTACTTC. Its protein is CASSVQGRTYEQYF. Looking up the rest from reference TRBV5-1 and TRBJ2-7 gives the full variable domain: KAGVTQTPRYLIKTRGQQVTLSCSPISGHRSVSWYQQTPGQGLQFLFEYFSETQRNKGNFPGRFSGRQFSNSRSEMNVSTLELGDSALYLCASSVQGRTYEQYFGPGTRLTVT.

V and J are TRBV5-4 and TRBJ2-7; 9 nucleotides align to TRBD2. Germline V gene sequence: CDR1 SGHNT, CDR2 YYREEE (reference sequence). The length of the CDR3 is 15 residues. Germline trimming cut 3 bases from V and 0 bases from J; bases unmatched to any gene: 4. The CDR3 loop is CASSSGLASSYEQYF. The CDR3 region has the DNA TGTGCCAGCAGCTCAGGACTAGCGAGCTCCTACGAGCAGTACTTC.

The V and J genes are TRBV7-2 and TRBJ1-1; D is perhaps TRBD1 (6 bases). The CDR3 length is 15 residues. The ends were cut back, 2 bases at V and 3 bases at J, with 13 bases in the middle. The germline V gene has CDR1 SGHTA and CDR2 FQGNSA. The chain's CDR3 is CASSLLGAQHTEAFF. For the CDR3, the DNA is TGTGCCAGCAGCTTACTGGGGGCGCAACACACTGAAGCTTTCTTT.

The chain joins TRBV5-6 to TRBJ2-3, with 10 bases that match TRBD2. The CDR3 runs to 16 residues. The J segment lost 4 bases and the V segment lost 0 bases, leaving 5 bases of the junction unmatched. Germline CDR1 and CDR2: SGHDT and YYEEEE. This CDR3 reads CASSLAPSGSADTQYF. CDR3 in DNA: TGTGCCAGCAGCTTGGCGCCTAGCGGGAGTGCAGATACGCAGTATTTT.

V usage is TRBV7-8 and J usage is TRBJ2-7; 10 bases are a match to TRBD2. CDR1 SGHVS and CDR2 FQNEAQ come from the germline V gene. J lost 1 base, V lost 3 bases, and 6 bases had no gene match. This CDR3 region has 16 residues. The CDR3 region is CASSFYRLAGSYEQYF. The DNA for the CDR3 is TGTGCCAGCAGCTTCTATCGACTAGCGGGTTCCTACGAGCAGTACTTC.

V is TRBV11-2 and J is TRBJ1-2; D is unclear. Germline loops: CDR1 SGHAT, CDR2 FQNNGV. This CDR3 has 13 residues. The ends were cut back, 5 bases at V and 5 bases at J, with 12 bases in the middle. The CDR3 DNA follows: TGTGCCAGCAGCCCCCTCGAAGGGTATGGCTACACCTTC. Amino acid sequence: CASSPLEGYGYTF.

This chain joins TRBV7-9 and TRBJ2-1; 10 bases align to TRBD2. The CDR3 has 16 amino acids. Per the germline V gene, CDR1 is SEHNR and CDR2 is FQNEAQ (reference sequence). Trimming took 5 bases from V and 5 from J; bases not matched to a gene: 9. CDR3 region: CASSISGRIRHNEQFF. The CDR3 bases are TGTGCCAGCAGCATTAGCGGGAGGATACGCCACAATGAGCAGTTCTTC.

The chain joins TRBV27 to TRBJ2-7; TRBD1 aligns across 9 bases. The V gene end was trimmed by 0 bases and the J gene end by 1 base; junction bases not matched to a gene: 1. This CDR3 region has 15 residues. Germline loops: CDR1 MNHEY, CDR2 SMNVEV (reference sequence). CDR3 bases: TGTGCCAGCAGTTTATCGGGACAGGGTTCCTACGAGCAGTACTTC. This codes for CASSLSGQGSYEQYF.

The chain uses TRBV30 and TRBJ2-1; 8 bases map to TRBD2. This CDR3 spans 14 amino acids. The junction had 8 bases not matched to a gene; V was cut back by 1 base and J by 9 bases. Germline V gene lookup returns CDR1 GTSNPN and CDR2 SVGIG (reference sequence). Here the CDR3 reads CAWSGGLADAEQFF. The CDR3 nucleotides read TGTGCCTGGAGTGGTGGACTAGCAGACGCTGAGCAGTTCTTC.

The chain is built from TRBV6-5 and TRBJ1-1, with 10 bases matching TRBD1. Germline lookup yields CDR1 MNHEY and CDR2 SVGAGI. The CDR3 is made up of 16 amino acids. V lost 0 bases to trimming and J lost 6 bases; unmatched junction nucleotides: 7. CDR3 in DNA: TGTGCCAGCAGTTACTCCTCCGGGACAGGGGTATCTGAAGCTTTCTTT. This translates into CASSYSSGTGVSEAFF.

The gene calls are TRBV19 and TRBJ2-1, with a weak D call TRBD2 (6 bases). In germline, CDR1 is LNHDA, CDR2 SQIVND (reference sequence). CDR3 length equals 12 residues. The V and J ends lost 4 bases and 8 bases respectively, with 9 bases between them. The CDR3: CASSNWGDEQFF. CDR3 in DNA: TGTGCCAGTAGTAACTGGGGGGATGAGCAGTTCTTC.

This chain uses TRBV27 with TRBJ1-2, with 8 positions matching TRBD1. The CDR3 is 16 residues long. Looked up from germline, CDR1 is MNHEY and CDR2 is SMNVEV (reference sequence). Trimming removed 6 bases from V and 0 bases from J; junction bases left unmatched: 9. The CDR3 is CASSQTGGRTNYGYTF. The CDR3 DNA reads TGTGCCAGCAGCCAAACAGGGGGTAGGACTAACTATGGCTACACCTTC.

The rearrangement uses TRBV27 and TRBJ1-2, with D tentatively TRBD1 (6 bases). CDR1 is MNHEY and CDR2 is SMNVEV in the germline V gene (reference sequence). Trimming took 3 bases from V and 7 from J, leaving 24 bases between them. There are 17 residues in the CDR3. The CDR3 nucleotides read TGTGCCAGCAGTTTCCGCGGACAAGGGGGAACGGGTGGTGGCTACACCTTC. Protein product: CASSFRGQGGTGGGYTF.

The sample holds a few counts of this clone. The genes are TRBV19 and TRBJ1-5; D remains unclear. There are 14 residues in the CDR3. V was pared by 9 bases and J by 4 bases, with 16 bases between. The V gene's germline CDR1 is LNHDA and CDR2 SQIVND (reference sequence). The DNA for the CDR3 is TGTGCCAGCCTGGACCCCAAGGCGAATCAGCCCCAGCATTTT. Residues: CASLDPKANQPQHF.

The rearrangement links TRBV19 to TRBJ1-4; D remains ambiguous. The germline CDR1 and CDR2 sequences are LNHDA and SQIVND (reference sequence). The CDR3 runs to 14 residues. Trimming stripped 2 bases from V and 5 bases from J, with 9 bases between. The CDR3 sequence is CASSIRTENEKLFF. The CDR3 DNA reads TGTGCCAGTAGTATAAGGACGGAAAATGAAAAACTGTTTTTT.

This chain uses TRBV7-9 with TRBJ1-1, with D unclear. The CDR3 sequence is 11 residues long. In germline, CDR1 is SEHNR, CDR2 FQNEAQ (reference sequence). Trimming removed 3 bases at V and 4 bases at J, with 3 bases between. The CDR3 sequence is CASSLVTEAFF. CDR3 in DNA: TGTGCCAGCAGCTTGGTCACTGAAGCTTTCTTT.